The subject of this entry is one T cell receptor beta chain. These data originate in a study of blood T cell repertoires in COVID-19. The length of the CDR3 is 16 residues. After removal of 0 bases from V and 3 bases from J, the junction contained 7 bases not matched to a gene. From germline, CDR1 is MNHEY and CDR2 SVGAGI. Clones were sequenced by immunoSEQ multiplex PCR, and TCRdb holds only the in-frame ones, with some missing. Of a few hundred thousand clones in the sample, more than 90% were seen once. This sequence was found in a person under 35 with COVID-19, enrolled during active disease. The chain combines TRBV6-5 with TRBJ2-5, with TRBD1 matching 7 bases. The source material was peripheral blood. CDR3 residues: CASSYSAGTAKETQYF. The CDR3 DNA is TGTGCCAGCAGTTACTCGGCAGGGACAGCTAAAGAGACCCAGTACTTC.